One TCR beta chain is described in this entry. Its antigen is not identified. Tumor samples were taken before definitive surgery or chemotherapy. The entry originates in a study of high-grade serous ovarian cancer treatment subgroups. Study summary: On average, approximately 14,000 reads and under 9,000 unique TCR beta rearrangements were obtained per sample. Points from the study as a whole: TCR clonal relatedness correlated positively with neoantigen level.

Assay used: immunoSEQ multiplex PCR; TCRdb lists only in-frame clones, some missing. The sample has approximately 40,000 clones, around 80% seen once. The V gene end was trimmed by 5 bases and the J gene end by 4 bases; junction bases not matched to a gene: 2. This CDR3 has 16 amino acids. Germline V gene data show CDR1 as LNHDA and CDR2 as SQIVND (reference sequence). Sequences were obtained from tumor tissue. This TCR was sampled from a human donor with high-grade serous ovarian cancer. The genes are TRBV19 and TRBJ2-1; TRBD2 matches 16 bases. As DNA, the CDR3 is TGTGCCAGTAGTTCGGGACTAGCGGGAGGGTACAATGAGCAGTTCTTC. It translates to CASSSGLAGGYNEQFF.